This is a list of T cell receptor beta chains from one sample in a study of T cells in Graves' hyperthyroidism and ophthalmopathy. TCRdb fed the multiplex PCR reads into MiXCR, producing one record per CDR3 protein. Of roughly 380,000 distinct CDR3 sequences listed, about 14% are singletons. Sequences were obtained from blood. The source of these receptors is a woman in her fifties or sixties with Graves' hyperthyroidism. CDR3s include the opening cysteine and the closing phenylalanine or tryptophan. D genes are given only for firm matches. Clone size is shown for a subset of rows, as once, few, many or a class of expanded clone.

TGTGCCAGCAGTGATCGGCAGGCCTACGAGCAGTACTTC CASSDRQAYEQYF many - TRBV6-1 13 TRBJ2-7
TGCAGTGCTAGAGCGGACCGACCGGTCGAGCAGTACTTC CSARADRPVEQYF many - TRBV20-1 13 TRBJ2-7
TGTGCCAGCAGCTCTGGACGGGAAGAGACCCAGTACTTC CASSSGREETQYF few - TRBV9 13 TRBJ2-5
TGCAGTGCGACGGACCCGGAGCAGTCCTACAATGAGCAGTTCTTC CSATDPEQSYNEQFF - - TRBV20-1 15 TRBJ2-1
TGTGCCAGCAGCACTAAAGCGGGCTTCACAGATACGCAGTATTTT CASSTKAGFTDTQYF many - TRBV7-3 15 TRBJ2-3
TGTGCCATCAGTATAAAAGCGGGAGAGGACGAGCAGTACTTC CAISIKAGEDEQYF once TRBD2 TRBV10-3 14 TRBJ2-7
TGTGCCAGCAGTTCCGAGAGGTGGTCCCTAGCGGAGAACACCGGGGAGCTGTTTTTT CASSSERWSLAENTGELFF - TRBD2 TRBV27 19 TRBJ2-2
TGCAGTGCTAGAGGTGTCAGTCTTGAAGCTTTCTTT CSARGVSLEAFF few - TRBV20-1 12 TRBJ1-1
TGTGCCAGCAGCCAAGAAGGTCGGTCCTCCTACAATGAGCAGTTCTTC CASSQEGRSSYNEQFF many - TRBV3-1 16 TRBJ2-1
TGCGCCAGCAGCTTGGCGACAGGGGGTTTCTACAATGAGCAGTTCTTC CASSLATGGFYNEQFF many TRBD1 TRBV5-1 16 TRBJ2-1
TGTGCCAGCTCACGAGCACTAGCGGGACTTAGCGCCGGGGAGCTGTTTTTT CASSRALAGLSAGELFF many TRBD2 TRBV18 17 TRBJ2-2
TGTGCCAGCAGTCCTTGGGACAGCCGAAACACCATATATTTT CASSPWDSRNTIYF many TRBD1 TRBV27 14 TRBJ1-3
TGTGCCAGCAGCTTGGAAGGGGTGATGAACACTGAAGCTTTCTTT CASSLEGVMNTEAFF few - TRBV5-5 15 TRBJ1-1